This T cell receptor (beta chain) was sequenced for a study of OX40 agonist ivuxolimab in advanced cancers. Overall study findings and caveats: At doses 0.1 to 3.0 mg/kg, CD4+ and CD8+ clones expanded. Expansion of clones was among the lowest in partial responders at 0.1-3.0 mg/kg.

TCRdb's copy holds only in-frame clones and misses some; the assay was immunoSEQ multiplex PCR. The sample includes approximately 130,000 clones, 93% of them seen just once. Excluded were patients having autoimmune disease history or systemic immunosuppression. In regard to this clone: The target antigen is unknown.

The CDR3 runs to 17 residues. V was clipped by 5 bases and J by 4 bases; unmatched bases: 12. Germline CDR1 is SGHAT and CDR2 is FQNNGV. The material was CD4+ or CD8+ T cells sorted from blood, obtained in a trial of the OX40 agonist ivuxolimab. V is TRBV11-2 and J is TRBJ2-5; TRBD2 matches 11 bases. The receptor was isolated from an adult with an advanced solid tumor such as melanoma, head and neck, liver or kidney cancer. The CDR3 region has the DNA TGTGCCAGCAGCCCTGGGGCTAGCGGGGGGCTGGGAGAGACCCAGTACTTC. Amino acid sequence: CASSPGASGGLGETQYF.